A selection of T cell receptor beta chains follows, all from one sample in a study of T-cell reconstitution after alpha-beta-depleted transplantation in children. TCRdb itself ran the PCR reads through MiXCR, one entry per CDR3 protein. Of approximately 490,000 distinct CDR3 sequences in the sample, roughly 10% are singletons; the top ten hold about 2.1%. The source material was PBMCs, sampled before TCRalphabeta/CD19-depleted stem cell transplant. All receptors come from a child aged 2-15 years with inherited bone marrow failure, due to receive a stem cell transplant. The CDR3 runs from the conserved cysteine through the conserved F or W. D genes are given only for firm matches. Clone size, where shown, is once, few, many, or a class for clones that have expanded.

>TRBV5-1|many|TRBD2|TRBJ2-3
CASSLFSGSEDTQYF
TGCGCCAGCAGCTTGTTCAGCGGGAGTGAGGATACGCAGTATTTT
>TRBV7-2|many|-|TRBJ2-3
CASNWVGTDTQYF
TGTGCCAGCAATTGGGTAGGCACAGATACGCAGTATTTT
>TRBV7-9|many|-|TRBJ1-1
CASSPWTVNTEAFF
TGTGCCAGCAGCCCATGGACGGTCAACACTGAAGCTTTCTTT
>TRBV7-9|many|TRBD2|TRBJ2-2
CAGRSGLAGWAGELFF
TGTGCCGGCAGGTCCGGACTAGCGGGATGGGCCGGGGAGCTGTTTTTT
>TRBV25-1|-|-|TRBJ2-7
CASSHTSYEQYF
TGTGCCAGCAGTCATACCTCCTACGAGCAGTACTTC
>TRBV7-6|few|TRBD1|TRBJ2-1
CASSIGQGDNHYNEQFF
TGTGCCAGCAGCATTGGACAGGGTGACAATCATTACAATGAGCAGTTCTTC
>TRBV19|many|-|TRBJ2-1
CASSTYPTGEQFF
TGTGCCAGTAGTACCTATCCCACGGGTGAGCAGTTCTTC
>TRBV20-1|-|-|TRBJ2-5
CSARAGVGVTQYF
TGCAGTGCTAGAGCGGGAGTGGGGGTGACCCAGTACTTC
>TRBV2|-|TRBD2|TRBJ2-2
CASSDSSGSTGELFF
TGTGCCAGCAGTGATTCAAGCGGGAGCACCGGGGAGCTGTTTTTT
>TRBV10-3|many|-|TRBJ2-3
CAIASAVDTQYF
TGTGCCATCGCTAGCGCCGTAGATACGCAGTATTTT